These 11 T cell receptor beta chains came from one sample sequenced in a study of beta chain features in type 1 diabetes. Findings and caveats of the study: Within each of all four CD4+ subsets, Type 1 diabetes patients had TCRB CDR3s that were moderately but significantly shorter.

For these receptors, no antigen is known. The isolated RNA, all of it, was reverse transcribed, so expressed TCRB transcripts were what got sequenced. Repertoires were generated with immunoSEQ multiplex PCR, while TCRdb's copy carries only in-frame clones and drops some. The sample has tens of thousands of clones, roughly 56% seen once. The sample taken for sequencing was stem cell memory CD4+ T cells from blood. The receptors derive from a man younger than 35 with type 1 diabetes.

V is TRBV15 and J is TRBJ1-4, with 7 bases fitting TRBD1. The CDR3 has 18 amino acids. V lost 3 bases and J lost 7; bases outside the gene matches: 17. Germline assignment: CDR1 LNHNV and CDR2 YYDKDF (reference sequence). CDR3 in amino acids: CATSSRTGVAWLSEKLFF. Written as DNA, the CDR3 is TGTGCCACCAGCAGCAGAACAGGGGTGGCCTGGTTGAGTGAAAAACTGTTTTTT.

This clone has more than one count but fewer than ten. The genes are TRBV29-1 and TRBJ2-5; 7 bases agree with TRBD2. Germline V gene lookup returns CDR1 SQVTM and CDR2 ANQGSEA. Trimming took 5 bases from V and 4 from J; bases not matched to a gene: 16. The CDR3 extends over 16 amino acids. CDR3 DNA sequence: TGCAGCGTTTCCCACCGGGGGGATAGGGGTGGAGAGACCCAGTACTTC. This sequence encodes CSVSHRGDRGGETQYF.

V and J are TRBV10-2 and TRBJ1-5; perhaps TRBD1 as D (5 bases). CDR1 WSHSY and CDR2 SAAADI come from the germline V gene. This CDR3 contains 14 residues. With 7 bases removed from V and 0 bases from J, the gap between germline ends came to 10 bases. Here the CDR3 reads CASTRQYSNQPQHF. CDR3 in DNA: TGCGCCAGCACCCGACAGTATAGCAATCAGCCCCAGCATTTT.

The chain has TRBV5-1 and TRBJ2-3, with TRBD2 matching 8 bases. Germline V gene sequence: CDR1 SGHRS, CDR2 YFSETQ. The CDR3 has 14 residues. The trim removed 4 bases at V and 1 base at J, leaving 2 bases unmatched. For the CDR3, the DNA is TGCGCCAGCAGCCGGGGGGGCGGCACAGATACGCAGTATTTT. Amino acid sequence: CASSRGGGTDTQYF.

The chain employs TRBV5-6 and TRBJ2-7; 10 bases map to TRBD2. The CDR3 is 15 residues long. With 1 base clipped from V and 0 bases from J, the junction kept 1 base outside the gene matches. The germline gives CDR1 SGHDT, CDR2 YYEEEE. CDR3 region: CASSLSGGDSYEQYF. The DNA of the CDR3 is TGTGCCAGCAGCTTGAGCGGGGGGGACTCCTACGAGCAGTACTTC.

V is TRBV15 and J is TRBJ2-7; 8 bases fit TRBD1. CDR3 length equals 19 residues. The V and J ends lost 5 bases and 2 bases, in that order; junction bases with no gene match: 20. Germline values: CDR1 LNHNV, CDR2 YYDKDF (reference sequence). The CDR3 loop reads CATSALPGQGSSGTYEQYF. CDR3 sequence (DNA): TGTGCCACCAGCGCCCTCCCTGGACAGGGTAGTAGCGGCACCTACGAGCAGTACTTC.

V is TRBV11-2 and J is TRBJ1-1; 7 bases are a match to TRBD1. This CDR3 has 12 amino acids. Germline-derived CDR1 and CDR2 are SGHAT and FQNNGV. V lost 6 bases to trimming and J lost 11 bases; unmatched junction nucleotides: 9. In nucleotides, the CDR3 is TGTGCCAGCAGGAGAACAGGGGACCACGCTTTCTTT. As protein: CASRRTGDHAFF.

J is TRBJ2-2 and V is TRBV15; 11 bases line up with TRBD2. The CDR3 extends over 15 amino acids. Trimming took 6 bases from V and 5 from J; bases not matched to a gene: 5. Per the germline V gene, CDR1 is LNHNV and CDR2 is YYDKDF (reference sequence). The CDR3 coding sequence is TGTGCCACCAGATACCTAGCGGGAGGAACCGGGGAGCTGTTTTTT. Protein product: CATRYLAGGTGELFF.

V usage is TRBV18 and J usage is TRBJ2-5; TRBD1 aligns across 10 bases. Germline V gives CDR1 KGHSH, CDR2 LQKENI. CDR3 length equals 16 residues. V was clipped by 3 bases and J by 5 bases; unmatched bases: 9. CDR3 coding DNA: TGTGCCAGCTCACCGGTCGGGACAGGGGTATCGGAGACCCAGTACTTC. Protein: CASSPVGTGVSETQYF.

This clone was picked up one time. This chain links TRBV11-2 with TRBJ2-3; 9 bases line up with TRBD2. Germline V gene lookup returns CDR1 SGHAT and CDR2 FQNNGV. Trimming cost V 5 bases and J 3 bases; bases outside gene matches: 12. The CDR3 consists of 17 residues. The CDR3 nucleotides are TGTGCCAGCAGCCTATTAGCGGGAGCCAGGCGGACAGATACGCAGTATTTT. Its translation: CASSLLAGARRTDTQYF.

The chain couples TRBV7-6 to TRBJ2-7; 11 bases map to TRBD1. The germline gives CDR1 SGHVS, CDR2 FNYEAQ. The length of the CDR3 is 15 residues. The V and J ends lost 2 bases and 7 bases, in that order; junction bases with no gene match: 7. The CDR3 DNA is TGTGCCAGCAGCTTACCTGGGACAGGGGGGAATGAGCAGTACTTC. This encodes CASSLPGTGGNEQYF.